These T cell receptor beta chains were read from a single sample in a study of molecular identifiers for immune sequencing clone quantification. TCRdb called the PCR reads again in MiXCR, with one record for every CDR3 protein. In the table there are roughly 100,000 distinct CDR3 sequences, under 40% of which are singletons. The source material was naive CD8+ T cells from blood, with Jurkat cell RNA spiked in. These receptors were obtained from a human donor in good health. Some libraries in this study had Jurkat cell RNA spiked in. The CDR3 runs from the conserved cysteine through the conserved F or W. A D gene is named only where the DNA matches it firmly. For some rows the clone size is stated as once, few or many, or as a class when expanded; others skip it.

V gene: TRBV5-6; J gene: TRBJ2-7; D gene: -; clone size: once; CDR3 protein: CASSLGGGSWGAQYF; CDR3 DNA: TGTGCCAGCAGCTTGGGCGGGGGCTCATGGGGCGCGCAGTACTTC
V gene: TRBV28; J gene: TRBJ1-3; D gene: -; clone size: -; CDR3 protein: CASSLNSGNTGNTIYF; CDR3 DNA: TGTGCCAGCAGTTTAAACTCAGGGAACACTGGAAACACCATATATTTT
V gene: TRBV6-5; J gene: TRBJ2-3; D gene: -; clone size: -; CDR3 protein: CASSRGRGTDTQYF; CDR3 DNA: TGTGCCAGCAGTCGCGGCAGGGGCACAGATACGCAGTATTTT
V gene: TRBV5-6; J gene: TRBJ2-5; D gene: -; clone size: many; CDR3 protein: CASSFVETQYF; CDR3 DNA: TGTGCCAGCAGCTTCGTCGAGACCCAGTACTTC
V gene: TRBV15; J gene: TRBJ1-1; D gene: -; clone size: many; CDR3 protein: CATGSSGTEAFF; CDR3 DNA: TGTGCCACCGGGTCATCAGGGACTGAAGCTTTCTTT
V gene: TRBV4-3; J gene: TRBJ1-2; D gene: -; clone size: few; CDR3 protein: CASSLRGTGYGYTF; CDR3 DNA: TGCGCCAGCAGTCTACGGGGTACGGGCTATGGCTACACCTTC
V gene: TRBV28; J gene: TRBJ1-5; D gene: TRBD1; clone size: many; CDR3 protein: CASSLEGQGVQPQHF; CDR3 DNA: TGTGCCAGCAGTTTAGAAGGTCAGGGGGTTCAGCCCCAGCATTTT
V gene: TRBV29-1; J gene: TRBJ2-2; D gene: TRBD2; clone size: few; CDR3 protein: CSVAGGTGELFF; CDR3 DNA: TGCAGCGTCGCGGGAGGCACCGGGGAGCTGTTTTTT
V gene: TRBV7-2; J gene: TRBJ2-5; D gene: -; clone size: few; CDR3 protein: CASSLVTAGTQYF; CDR3 DNA: TGTGCCAGCAGCTTAGTAACCGCCGGGACCCAGTACTTC
V gene: TRBV28; J gene: TRBJ2-3; D gene: -; clone size: -; CDR3 protein: CASSPRADPLLNTQYF; CDR3 DNA: TGTGCCAGCAGTCCGCGGGCCGACCCACTTTTAAATACGCAGTATTTT
V gene: TRBV28; J gene: TRBJ1-3; D gene: -; clone size: -; CDR3 protein: CASRPRDSGRTIYF; CDR3 DNA: TGTGCCAGCAGACCAAGGGACTCCGGGCGGACCATATATTTT
V gene: TRBV29-1; J gene: TRBJ1-2; D gene: TRBD1; clone size: -; CDR3 protein: CSVDRGFNYGYTF; CDR3 DNA: TGCAGCGTTGACAGGGGGTTCAACTATGGCTACACCTTC
V gene: TRBV27; J gene: TRBJ2-2; D gene: -; clone size: -; CDR3 protein: CASSLSGTSGELLF; CDR3 DNA: TGTGCCAGCAGTTTATCAGGGACCTCCGGGGAGCTGTTATTT
V gene: TRBV2; J gene: TRBJ1-2; D gene: -; clone size: many; CDR3 protein: CARQPNYGYTF; CDR3 DNA: TGTGCCCGTCAGCCTAACTATGGCTACACCTTC
V gene: TRBV11-2; J gene: TRBJ2-1; D gene: TRBD2; clone size: few; CDR3 protein: CASSLELAGYNEQFF; CDR3 DNA: TGTGCCAGCAGCTTAGAACTAGCGGGGTACAATGAGCAGTTCTTC
V gene: TRBV7-6; J gene: TRBJ2-7; D gene: -; clone size: many; CDR3 protein: CASSLGQSEQYF; CDR3 DNA: TGTGCCAGCAGCTTAGGGCAGTCCGAGCAGTACTTC
V gene: TRBV15; J gene: TRBJ2-1; D gene: TRBD1; clone size: many; CDR3 protein: CATSGTGIDEQFF; CDR3 DNA: TGTGCCACCAGCGGGACAGGGATCGATGAGCAGTTCTTC
V gene: TRBV12-3/TRBV12-4; J gene: TRBJ1-2; D gene: TRBD1; clone size: -; CDR3 protein: CASSSTLDRGLGYTF; CDR3 DNA: TGTGCCAGCAGTTCAACCCTGGACAGGGGGCTTGGCTACACCTTC
V gene: TRBV2; J gene: TRBJ2-1; D gene: -; clone size: many; CDR3 protein: CASSAPAGEQFF; CDR3 DNA: TGTGCCAGCAGCGCTCCGGCAGGAGAGCAGTTCTTC
V gene: TRBV27; J gene: TRBJ2-7; D gene: TRBD2; clone size: -; CDR3 protein: CASSPGLAGGPYEQDF; CDR3 DNA: TGTGCCAGCAGTCCCGGACTAGCGGGAGGCCCCTACGAGCAGGACTTC
V gene: TRBV28; J gene: TRBJ1-5; D gene: -; clone size: few; CDR3 protein: CASSLATLVVQPQHF; CDR3 DNA: TGTGCCAGCAGTTTAGCCACGCTGGTGGTTCAGCCCCAGCATTTT
V gene: TRBV15; J gene: TRBJ2-2; D gene: -; clone size: -; CDR3 protein: CATSRDQSTGELFF; CDR3 DNA: TGTGCCACCAGCAGAGATCAGTCTACCGGGGAGCTGTTTTTT
V gene: TRBV6-5; J gene: TRBJ2-3; D gene: TRBD2; clone size: -; CDR3 protein: CASSPLFSGIGQYF; CDR3 DNA: TGTGCCAGCAGTCCTCTCTTTAGCGGGATTGGGCAGTATTTT
V gene: TRBV20-1; J gene: TRBJ1-1; D gene: TRBD1; clone size: few; CDR3 protein: CSARVGQGDLNTEAFF; CDR3 DNA: TGCAGTGCTAGAGTAGGGCAGGGGGACCTGAACACTGAAGCTTTCTTT
V gene: TRBV7-8; J gene: TRBJ1-5; D gene: TRBD1; clone size: once; CDR3 protein: CACCLGGTANQPQHF; CDR3 DNA: TGTGCCTGCTGCTTAGGGGGGACAGCTAATCAGCCCCAGCATTTT
V gene: TRBV20-1; J gene: TRBJ2-5; D gene: -; clone size: few; CDR3 protein: CSATEGTQYF; CDR3 DNA: TGCAGTGCTACAGAAGGGACCCAGTACTTC
V gene: TRBV5-4; J gene: TRBJ2-5; D gene: TRBD1; clone size: -; CDR3 protein: CASSGGTGKSETQYF; CDR3 DNA: TGTGCCAGCAGCGGAGGGACAGGGAAGTCGGAGACCCAGTACTTC
V gene: TRBV12-3/TRBV12-4; J gene: TRBJ2-5; D gene: -; clone size: few; CDR3 protein: CASSLTPIDQYF; CDR3 DNA: TGTGCCAGCAGTTTGACTCCCATAGACCAGTACTTC
V gene: TRBV28; J gene: TRBJ2-1; D gene: -; clone size: -; CDR3 protein: CASGGRTGDEQFF; CDR3 DNA: TGTGCCAGCGGTGGCAGGACGGGGGATGAGCAGTTCTTC
V gene: TRBV9; J gene: TRBJ2-1; D gene: TRBD2; clone size: -; CDR3 protein: CASSSEPGLRYNEQFF; CDR3 DNA: TGTGCCAGCAGCTCTGAGCCGGGACTACGCTACAATGAGCAGTTCTTC
V gene: TRBV10-3; J gene: TRBJ2-7; D gene: TRBD2; clone size: -; CDR3 protein: CAISDPRTRWGEQYF; CDR3 DNA: TGTGCCATCAGTGACCCTCGGACTAGATGGGGCGAGCAGTACTTC
V gene: TRBV6-2/TRBV6-3; J gene: TRBJ2-2; D gene: -; clone size: -; CDR3 protein: CASMAFLTGELFF; CDR3 DNA: TGTGCCAGCATGGCTTTCCTAACCGGGGAGCTGTTTTTT
V gene: TRBV28; J gene: TRBJ2-1; D gene: -; clone size: few; CDR3 protein: CASSLGTLYNEQFF; CDR3 DNA: TGTGCCAGCAGTTTGGGGACCCTTTACAATGAGCAGTTCTTC
V gene: TRBV6-2/TRBV6-3; J gene: TRBJ2-1; D gene: TRBD1; clone size: few; CDR3 protein: CASSYTGGSYVNEQFF; CDR3 DNA: TGTGCCAGCAGTTATACAGGGGGCTCTTATGTGAATGAGCAGTTCTTC
V gene: TRBV2; J gene: TRBJ2-7; D gene: -; clone size: -; CDR3 protein: CASSTSGANEQYF; CDR3 DNA: TGTGCCAGCAGCACCTCCGGGGCCAACGAGCAGTACTTC
V gene: TRBV3-1; J gene: TRBJ2-3; D gene: -; clone size: -; CDR3 protein: CASSQPGEGDTQYF; CDR3 DNA: TGTGCCAGCAGCCAACCGGGGGAAGGAGATACGCAGTATTTT
V gene: TRBV19; J gene: TRBJ1-1; D gene: -; clone size: many; CDR3 protein: CASSIRQGPEAFF; CDR3 DNA: TGTGCCAGTAGTATACGGCAGGGACCTGAAGCTTTCTTT
V gene: TRBV2; J gene: TRBJ2-7; D gene: -; clone size: -; CDR3 protein: CASSEAAYERYF; CDR3 DNA: TGTGCCAGCAGTGAAGCGGCCTACGAGCGGTACTTC
V gene: TRBV5-1; J gene: TRBJ2-5; D gene: TRBD1; clone size: -; CDR3 protein: CASSPWDRDQETQYF; CDR3 DNA: TGCGCCAGCAGCCCCTGGGACAGAGACCAAGAGACCCAGTACTTC
V gene: TRBV21-1; J gene: TRBJ1-1; D gene: -; clone size: few; CDR3 protein: CATIEKNTEAFF; CDR3 DNA: TGTGCCACCATAGAGAAGAACACTGAAGCTTTCTTT
V gene: TRBV12-3/TRBV12-4; J gene: TRBJ2-1; D gene: TRBD1; clone size: -; CDR3 protein: CASRGGTGGLNEQFF; CDR3 DNA: TGTGCCAGCAGGGGGGGGACAGGGGGTCTTAATGAGCAGTTCTTC
V gene: TRBV7-9; J gene: TRBJ2-6; D gene: -; clone size: -; CDR3 protein: CASSLPPNREEAGANVLTF; CDR3 DNA: TGTGCCAGCAGCTTACCCCCAAACAGGGAGGAGGCTGGGGCCAACGTCCTGACTTTC
V gene: TRBV12-3/TRBV12-4; J gene: TRBJ2-5; D gene: -; clone size: many; CDR3 protein: CASSSGYQETQYF; CDR3 DNA: TGTGCCAGCAGTTCCGGGTACCAAGAGACCCAGTACTTC
V gene: TRBV4-1; J gene: TRBJ2-1; D gene: TRBD2; clone size: few; CDR3 protein: CASSLSGVNEQFF; CDR3 DNA: TGCGCCAGCAGCCTTAGCGGGGTTAATGAGCAGTTCTTC
V gene: TRBV5-1; J gene: TRBJ2-1; D gene: TRBD1; clone size: -; CDR3 protein: CASSWTGFYDEQFF; CDR3 DNA: TGCGCCAGCAGTTGGACAGGGTTTTACGATGAGCAGTTCTTC
V gene: TRBV19; J gene: TRBJ2-7; D gene: TRBD2; clone size: -; CDR3 protein: CASTKLACDEQYF; CDR3 DNA: TGTGCCAGCACAAAACTAGCGTGCGACGAGCAGTACTTC
V gene: TRBV5-4; J gene: TRBJ2-6; D gene: TRBD1; clone size: many; CDR3 protein: CASSLVPDRVGANVLTF; CDR3 DNA: TGTGCCAGCAGCTTGGTACCGGACAGGGTCGGGGCCAACGTCCTGACTTTC
V gene: TRBV29-1; J gene: TRBJ2-4; D gene: TRBD2; clone size: many; CDR3 protein: CSAETSGENIQYF; CDR3 DNA: TGCAGCGCCGAAACTAGCGGGGAAAACATTCAGTACTTC
V gene: TRBV27; J gene: TRBJ1-5; D gene: -; clone size: -; CDR3 protein: CASSWGFSIQPQHF; CDR3 DNA: TGTGCCAGCAGTTGGGGCTTTAGCATTCAGCCCCAGCATTTT
V gene: TRBV7-6; J gene: TRBJ2-1; D gene: -; clone size: few; CDR3 protein: CASSLAGSPRGGEQFF; CDR3 DNA: TGTGCCAGCAGCTTAGCGGGGAGCCCCAGGGGCGGTGAGCAGTTCTTC
V gene: TRBV7-9; J gene: TRBJ1-1; D gene: -; clone size: many; CDR3 protein: CASSPREGSVTAEAFF; CDR3 DNA: TGTGCCAGCAGCCCCCGCGAGGGCAGCGTAACGGCTGAAGCTTTCTTT
V gene: TRBV6-2/TRBV6-3; J gene: TRBJ2-7; D gene: -; clone size: -; CDR3 protein: CASSYGGSEQYF; CDR3 DNA: TGTGCCAGCAGTTACGGTGGATCCGAGCAGTACTTC
V gene: TRBV9; J gene: TRBJ1-3; D gene: -; clone size: -; CDR3 protein: CASGEGSGNTIYF; CDR3 DNA: TGTGCCAGCGGCGAGGGCTCTGGAAACACCATATATTTT
V gene: TRBV15; J gene: TRBJ2-5; D gene: -; clone size: -; CDR3 protein: CATSRASGQETQYF; CDR3 DNA: TGTGCCACCAGCAGAGCCAGCGGGCAAGAGACCCAGTACTTC
V gene: TRBV12-3/TRBV12-4; J gene: TRBJ2-3; D gene: -; clone size: few; CDR3 protein: CASTPGHGLSTDTQYF; CDR3 DNA: TGTGCCAGCACTCCGGGACACGGACTCAGCACAGATACGCAGTATTTT
V gene: TRBV12-3/TRBV12-4; J gene: TRBJ2-1; D gene: -; clone size: -; CDR3 protein: CASSPRDSSYNEQLF; CDR3 DNA: TGTGCCAGCAGTCCCAGAGATAGCTCCTACAATGAGCAGCTCTTC